The 27 T cell receptor beta chains presented below share a single source sample, sequenced in a study of T cell repertoires in cytomegalovirus infection. In TCRdb, the reads were re-called with MiXCR into one record per CDR3 protein. The repertoire holds approximately 630,000 distinct CDR3 sequences, with roughly 26% as singletons. The sequenced sample was CD8+ T cells from PBMCs. The receptors were gathered from a human donor in good health (CMV status not recorded). Some clones in this sample may be carry-over from other donors' samples.

Worth noting for this clonotype: Mismatch with germline at one junction end may stem from a read error. The gene calls are TRBV12-3 or TRBV12-4 and TRBJ2-5; D gene ambiguous. CDR3 length: 14 amino acids. The CDR3 nucleotides are TGTGCCAGGAGTTTAGCCCCCCGACAAGAGACCCAGTACTTC. Translated, it gives CARSLAPRQETQYF.

This clonotype was found a few times. V and J are TRBV7-2 and TRBJ2-5; TRBD1 agrees at 8 bases. The CDR3 runs 14 residues. The germline V gene has CDR1 SGHTA and CDR2 FQGNSA. The J segment lost 6 bases and the V segment lost 5 bases, leaving 8 bases of the junction unmatched. CDR3 loop: CASSVGRGRQTQYF. CDR3 nucleotide sequence: TGTGCCAGCAGCGTCGGCAGGGGGCGGCAGACCCAGTACTTC.

The rearrangement uses TRBV7-9 and TRBJ1-1, with 9 bases matching TRBD1. This CDR3 region has 15 residues. CDR1 is SEHNR, CDR2 FQNEAQ, per germline (reference sequence). The junction had 7 bases not matched to a gene; V was cut back by 5 bases and J by 3 bases. Written as DNA, the CDR3 is TGTGCCAGCAGCCCGACAGGGGGATTAGACACTGAAGCTTTCTTT. Translating gives CASSPTGGLDTEAFF. The complete variable domain, with remaining parts taken from reference TRBV7-9 and TRBJ1-1, reads DTGVSQNPRHKITKRGQNVTFRCDPISEHNRLYWYRQTLGQGPEFLTYFQNEAQLEKSRLLSDRFSAERPKGSFSTLEIQRTEQGDSAMYLCASSPTGGLDTEAFFGQGTRLTVV.

There are a few counts of this clonotype. The CDR3 DNA is TGCAGCGTTTGGCGGTGGGGGCAGAACACTGAAGCTTTCTTT. It yields the protein CSVWRWGQNTEAFF. This chain joins TRBV29-1 and TRBJ1-1; D is perhaps TRBD1 (6 bases). Trimming stripped 5 bases from V and 1 base from J, with 14 bases between. CDR3 size: 14 residues. Germline V CDR1 and CDR2: SQVTM, ANQGSEA.

Only a few counts were recorded for this clonotype. V is TRBV4-3 and J is TRBJ1-2; 10 bases line up with TRBD1. Germline-derived CDR1 and CDR2 are LGHNA and YSLEER. V lost 2 bases and J lost 3; bases outside the gene matches: 9. The CDR3 is 17 amino acids. CDR3 nucleotide sequence: TGCGCCAGCAGCCAAACGACAGGGGGCCGACGCTACTATGGCTACACCTTC. This encodes CASSQTTGGRRYYGYTF.

This clonotype was counted between two and nine times. The CDR3 DNA reads as TGTGCCAGCAGCGGAGCGAGAGGAATAACGCAGTATTTT. This sequence encodes CASSGARGITQYF. The chain combines TRBV9 with TRBJ2-3; D uncertain. This CDR3 has 13 residues. The V gene lost 3 bases and the J gene lost 9 bases, with 14 bases spanning the gap. Germline lookup yields CDR1 SGDLS and CDR2 YYNGEE.

The chain has TRBV7-6 and TRBJ2-7, with 7 bases lining up with TRBD1. The CDR3 runs 15 residues. V lost 2 bases, J lost 4 bases, and 8 bases stayed unmatched. Germline V CDR1 and CDR2: SGHVS, FNYEAQ. The CDR3 sequence: CASSLFGTESYEQYF. The CDR3 nucleotides are TGTGCCAGCAGCTTATTCGGGACAGAATCGTACGAGCAGTACTTC.

The chain recombines TRBV5-6 with TRBJ1-1; tentatively, D is TRBD1 (6 bases). Germline values: CDR1 SGHDT, CDR2 YYEEEE. The CDR3 totals 14 residues. Trimming took 4 bases from V and 0 from J, leaving 10 bases between them. CDR3 sequence: CASSEQGLNTEAFF. The CDR3 region has the DNA TGTGCCAGCAGCGAACAGGGACTGAACACTGAAGCTTTCTTT.

This clonotype was recorded many times. The rearrangement joins TRBV7-6 to TRBJ2-7; 13 positions agree with TRBD2. From germline, CDR1 is SGHVS and CDR2 FNYEAQ. The CDR3 runs to 15 residues. V shed 5 bases and J 8 bases; nucleotides not matched to a gene: 9. CDR3 protein: CASSPQLAGGQKQYV. The CDR3, as DNA: TGTGCCAGCAGCCCCCAACTAGCGGGGGGGCAGAAGCAGTACGTC.

This clonotype was found a few times. The chain joins TRBV28 to TRBJ2-1; D is unclear. The V end lost 6 bases, the J end lost 7 bases, and 16 bases lay between the germline ends. CDR3 length: 14 residues. CDR1 is MDHEN and CDR2 is SYDVKM in the germline V gene. The CDR3 loop is CASSPTPGLNEQFF. CDR3 DNA: TGTGCCAGCAGCCCGACCCCGGGTCTGAATGAGCAGTTCTTC.

This clonotype was seen many times. The CDR3 reads CASSPGERSAQYF. CDR3 nucleotide sequence: TGTGCCAGCAGTCCAGGGGAGAGGAGCGCGCAGTATTTT. The chain combines TRBV7-3 with TRBJ2-3; possible D gene TRBD1, 6 bases. Trimming cost V 6 bases and J 10 bases, with 17 bases left between them. In germline, CDR1 is SGHTA, CDR2 FQGTGA. The length of the CDR3 is 13 residues. The entire variable domain, with the rest obtained from reference TRBV7-3 and TRBJ2-3, is as follows: GAGVSQTPSNKVTEKGKYVELRCDPISGHTALYWYRQSLGQGPEFLIYFQGTGAADDSGLPNDRFFAVRPEGSVSTLKIQRTERGDSAVYLCASSPGERSAQYFGPGTRLTVL.

A few counts support this clonotype. This chain links TRBV29-1 with TRBJ1-1; D not certain. CDR1 is SQVTM, CDR2 ANQGSEA, per germline. The V gene lost 3 bases and the J gene lost 11 bases, with 19 bases spanning the gap. The CDR3 is 13 residues long. Written as DNA, the CDR3 is TGCAGCGTTGAGCCCGAGGCTTTCGCGATGGCTTTCTTT. Translated: CSVEPEAFAMAFF.

This clonotype turned up a few times. The CDR3 region has the DNA TGTGCCAGCAGCTTGGGACCCACGGGCAATCAGCCCCAGCATTTT. It codes for CASSLGPTGNQPQHF. V is TRBV5-5 and J is TRBJ1-5, with D unresolved. Between the trimmed V and J ends, which lost 0 bases and 2 bases, there was a span of 9 bases. From germline, CDR1 is SGHKS and CDR2 YYEKEE (reference sequence). The CDR3 is 15 residues long.

The gene calls are TRBV20-1 and TRBJ1-5; 7 bases align to TRBD1. V lost 5 bases, J lost 2 bases, and 6 bases stayed unmatched. There are 14 residues in the CDR3. The germline CDR1 and CDR2 sequences are DFQATT and SNEGSKA (reference sequence). The CDR3 sequence: CSASTGVGNQPQHF. In nucleotides, the CDR3 is TGCAGTGCTTCTACAGGGGTAGGCAATCAGCCCCAGCATTTT.

The CDR3 DNA follows: TGTGCCAGCAGCCAAGATTCCAATCAGCCCCAGCATTTT. Protein sequence: CASSQDSNQPQHF. The rearrangement links TRBV14 to TRBJ1-5; D remains unclear. CDR3 size: 13 residues. The germline V gene encodes CDR1 SGHDN and CDR2 FVKESK. The ends were cut back, 0 bases at V and 3 bases at J, with 3 bases in the middle.

This clonotype was found a few times. CDR3 bases: TGCAGTGCTAGAGATTACAGCGGGGGAACAGATACGCAGTATTTT. It specifies CSARDYSGGTDTQYF. The J gene is TRBJ2-3, the V gene TRBV20-1; 8 nucleotides agree with TRBD2. Germline V gene lookup returns CDR1 DFQATT and CDR2 SNEGSKA (reference sequence). The J segment lost 3 bases and the V segment lost 0 bases, leaving 5 bases of the junction unmatched. There are 15 residues in the CDR3.

In this sample, this clonotype turned up a few times. V gene TRBV6-2 or TRBV6-3 combines with J gene TRBJ2-1, with 9 bases lining up with TRBD2. Germline-derived CDR1 and CDR2 are MNHEY and SVGEGT. This CDR3 comprises 16 residues. Trimming removed 1 base from V and 4 bases from J; junction bases left unmatched: 5. In DNA, the CDR3 is TGTGCCAGCAGTTACTTGCCAGCGGGGGGTTACAATGAGCAGTTCTTC. It codes for CASSYLPAGGYNEQFF.

The chain recombines TRBV10-2 with TRBJ2-1, with unresolved D. Per germline, CDR1 WSHSY and CDR2 SAAADI. The CDR3 has 12 residues. Trimming removed 0 bases at V and 9 bases at J, with 6 bases between. CDR3 DNA sequence: TGCGCCAGCAGTGAGTCGACGGTTGAGCAGTTCTTC. Its protein product is CASSESTVEQFF.

This clonotype showed up just a few times. This chain joins TRBV9 and TRBJ2-1; possibly TRBD2 for D (6 bases). Germline V CDR1 and CDR2: SGDLS, YYNGEE. The CDR3 has 14 amino acids. The germline V and J ends were trimmed by 4 bases and 8 bases, with 16 bases remaining between them. The CDR3 DNA is TGTGCCAGCAGCTCGCCCGGCGGGATATATGAGCAGTTCTTC. Amino acids: CASSSPGGIYEQFF.

This clonotype was observed a few times. The V call is TRBV5-5, the J call TRBJ2-1, with 8 bases identical to TRBD2. Germline V lookup: CDR1 SGHKS, CDR2 YYEKEE (reference sequence). The CDR3 is made up of 14 amino acids. Losses at the gene ends were 5 bases for V and 7 bases for J; bases not matched to a gene: 8. This chain's CDR3 is CASRDSGVFNEQFF. The CDR3, as DNA: TGTGCCAGCAGAGATAGCGGGGTCTTTAATGAGCAGTTCTTC.

About this clonotype itself: An end of the junction differs from the germline gene, which may be a read error. The rearrangement links TRBV29-1 to TRBJ2-2; D is possibly TRBD1 (6 bases). CDR3 length: 14 residues. Germline CDR1 and CDR2: SQVTM and ANQGSEA. The CDR3 region is CSVDQGWDTGELLF. CDR3 nucleotides: TGCAGCGTTGACCAGGGGTGGGACACCGGGGAGCTGTTATTT.

This clonotype was found a few times. The chain combines TRBV4-3 with TRBJ2-1; D is possibly TRBD1 (5 bases). Per germline, CDR1 LGHNA and CDR2 YSLEER. This CDR3 contains 16 residues. V shed 2 bases and J shed 0 bases, with 11 bases lying between them. The CDR3 protein is CASSQTLDSSYNEQFF. The CDR3 DNA is TGCGCCAGCAGCCAAACTCTAGACAGCTCCTACAATGAGCAGTTCTTC.

The chain carries TRBV2 and TRBJ2-7, with D perhaps matching TRBD2 (5 bases). Deletions cut 5 bases from V and 5 bases from J, with 16 bases between. This CDR3 comprises 14 residues. Per germline, CDR1 SNHLY and CDR2 FYNNEI. The CDR3 DNA sequence: TGTGCCAGCAGTTACGACGGCGGACTTGACGAGCAGTACTTC. The encoded protein is CASSYDGGLDEQYF. Full variable domain (outside the CDR3, taken from reference TRBV2 and TRBJ2-7): EPEVTQTPSHQVTQMGQEVILRCVPISNHLYFYWYRQILGQKVEFLVSFYNNEISEKSEIFDDQFSVERPDGSNFTLKIRSTKLEDSAMYFCASSYDGGLDEQYFGPGTRLTVT.

DNA for the CDR3: TGTGCCAGCAGCTTAAATCTGGTCCAGCCCCAGCATTTT. Protein sequence: CASSLNLVQPQHF. The genes are TRBV7-9 and TRBJ1-5; D uncertain. The germline V gene encodes CDR1 SEHNR and CDR2 FQNEAQ (reference sequence). Between the trimmed V and J ends, which lost 2 bases and 7 bases, there was a span of 9 bases. The CDR3 consists of 13 residues. The complete variable domain, with remaining parts taken from reference TRBV7-9 and TRBJ1-5, reads DTGVSQNPRHKITKRGQNVTFRCDPISEHNRLYWYRQTLGQGPEFLTYFQNEAQLEKSRLLSDRFSAERPKGSFSTLEIQRTEQGDSAMYLCASSLNLVQPQHFGDGTRLSIL.

This chain joins TRBV20-1 and TRBJ2-1; D might be TRBD2 (5 bases). The germline V gene has CDR1 DFQATT and CDR2 SNEGSKA (reference sequence). V lost 5 bases, J lost 2 bases, and 16 bases lay in between. This CDR3 is built from 15 residues. The chain's CDR3 is CSAPSRGSTYNEQFF. Here the CDR3 DNA reads TGCAGTGCTCCCTCACGGGGTTCCACCTACAATGAGCAGTTCTTC.

This clonotype was recorded a few times. The J gene is TRBJ2-4, the V gene TRBV5-1; D possibly corresponds to TRBD2 (6 bases). Trimming removed 4 bases from V and 0 bases from J, with 14 bases in between. Germline CDR1 reads SGHRS; CDR2 reads YFSETQ. This CDR3 region has 16 residues. CDR3 sequence: CASSVGGELAKNIQYF. In DNA, the CDR3 is TGCGCCAGCAGCGTCGGAGGGGAACTAGCCAAAAACATTCAGTACTTC.

Ten or more counts support this clonotype. The chain is built from TRBV7-2 and TRBJ2-3; 8 bases agree with TRBD2. The ends lost 3 bases at V and 2 bases at J; junction bases unmatched: 10. This CDR3 has 17 residues. The germline V gene encodes CDR1 SGHTA and CDR2 FQGNSA. The DNA for the CDR3 is TGTGCCAGCAGCTTCCCCACTAGCGGCTCTTACACAGATACGCAGTATTTT. Translation: CASSFPTSGSYTDTQYF.